The following is a T cell receptor (beta chain) sequence with its context. This sample is part of a study of CD8 T cells in ankylosing spondylitis. In TCRdb, the 5' RACE reads were re-called with MiXCR into one record per CDR3 protein. The data show about 110,000 distinct CDR3 sequences, under 30% seen once. The CDR3 covers 18 residues. Trimming left V 5 bases short and J 0 bases short, with 20 bases between. Germline V lookup: CDR1 MNHEY, CDR2 SMNVEV (reference sequence). The TCR originated in a male donor with ankylosing spondylitis. V is TRBV27 and J is TRBJ2-1; a weak D match, TRBD2 (8 bases). Material: synovial fluid, either unsorted or a sorted T cell fraction (not recorded which). CDR3 region: CASSLRLATGSSYNEQFF. CDR3 sequence (DNA): TGTGCCAGCAGTCTGAGACTAGCGACAGGGAGCTCCTACAATGAGCAGTTCTTC.